The 23 T cell receptor beta chains below all came from one sample that was sequenced in a study of T cells in Graves' hyperthyroidism and ophthalmopathy. Template material for amplifying TCR beta CDR3 regions consisted of RNA transcripts. First-round RT-PCR targeting the TCR CDR3 was performed with the HTBI primer set. TCRdb called the multiplex PCR reads again in MiXCR, with one record for every CDR3 protein. The sample has 300,000 to 500,000 distinct CDR3 sequences; about 16% are singletons. The source material was blood. These receptors were taken from a woman aged 25 to 39 with Graves' hyperthyroidism.

The chain joins TRBV5-4 to TRBJ1-1; D is undetermined. The CDR3 covers 15 residues. Trimming stripped 3 bases from V and 8 bases from J, with 20 bases between. The germline V gene encodes CDR1 SGHNT and CDR2 YYREEE (reference sequence). The chain's CDR3 is CASSSNKKHGEEAFF. CDR3 DNA: TGTGCCAGCAGCTCCAACAAGAAGCATGGGGAGGAAGCTTTCTTT.

This clonotype appeared a few times. This rearrangement joins TRBV15 to TRBJ2-5; no clear D. In germline, CDR1 is LNHNV, CDR2 YYDKDF (reference sequence). The CDR3 sequence is 14 residues long. V was clipped by 3 bases and J by 1 base, with 9 bases between them. In DNA form, the CDR3 reads TGTGCCACCAGCAGTAGGGTGGGCCAAGAGACCCAGTACTTC. It encodes CATSSRVGQETQYF.

This chain uses TRBV5-1 with TRBJ1-1; no firm D call. Trimming took 7 bases from V and 3 from J, leaving 22 bases between them. The CDR3 is 16 residues long. From germline, CDR1 is SGHRS and CDR2 YFSETQ. In DNA form, the CDR3 reads TGCGCCAGCGGACCGCGATCGGGTGGGGTGGACACTGAAGCTTTCTTT. This sequence encodes CASGPRSGGVDTEAFF.

This clonotype was found a few times. The CDR3 nucleotides are TGCGCCAGCAGCCAAGAAAGGTCCCGGGCGACCCAGTACTTC. Protein: CASSQERSRATQYF. The chain couples TRBV4-1 to TRBJ2-5; D is unclear. The germline gives CDR1 MGHRA, CDR2 YSYEKL. The V and J ends lost 0 bases and 7 bases respectively, with 12 bases between them. The CDR3 consists of 14 residues.

Many counts were recorded for this clonotype. The chain couples TRBV11-3 to TRBJ2-5; D gene uncertain. V was shortened by 4 bases and J by 2 bases, with 8 bases between the two germline ends. Germline V lookup: CDR1 SGHNT, CDR2 YENEEA. CDR3 length: 13 residues. The CDR3 spells CASSSMFQETQYF. The CDR3 DNA reads TGTGCCAGCAGCTCCATGTTTCAAGAGACCCAGTACTTC.

This clonotype was counted at least ten times. V and J are TRBV11-2 and TRBJ1-1, with D tentatively TRBD1 (6 bases). CDR3 length equals 13 residues. CDR1 is SGHAT, CDR2 FQNNGV, per germline. V lost 5 bases to trimming and J lost 6 bases, with 13 bases between them. CDR3 sequence: CASSASDSPEAFF. CDR3 DNA: TGTGCCAGCAGCGCCTCGGACAGCCCTGAAGCTTTCTTT.

This clonotype was recorded at least ten times. The chain joins TRBV28 to TRBJ2-1; TRBD1 or TRBD2 may be the D gene (5 bases each). The V end lost 8 bases, the J end lost 4 bases, and 15 bases lay between the germline ends. The CDR3 has 14 amino acids. The germline V gene encodes CDR1 MDHEN and CDR2 SYDVKM. The CDR3 sequence: CASGGGNSYNEQFF. CDR3 bases: TGTGCCAGCGGTGGGGGTAATTCGTACAATGAGCAGTTCTTC.

As concerns this clonotype: A much larger clone is a single base away; this may be a read error. This chain joins TRBV20-1 and TRBJ2-1; D not resolved. The germline gives CDR1 DFQATT, CDR2 SNEGSKA (reference sequence). This CDR3 is built from 15 residues. The CDR3 coding sequence is TGCAGTGCTAGAGCTATAATGAGCTCCTACAATGAGCCGTTCTTC. Residues: CSARAIMSSYNEPFF.

This clonotype has a handful of counts. The gene calls are TRBV27 and TRBJ1-2, with 8 nucleotides matching TRBD1. Germline V CDR1 and CDR2: MNHEY, SMNVEV (reference sequence). The CDR3 is 12 residues long. With 6 bases clipped from V and 9 bases from J, the junction kept 6 bases outside the gene matches. CDR3 DNA sequence: TGTGCCAGCAGCCCCACAGGGGGTAGCTACACCTTC. This encodes CASSPTGGSYTF.

Only a few counts were recorded for this clonotype. The rearrangement uses TRBV5-6 and TRBJ2-1; 8 nucleotides agree with TRBD2. Trimming removed 2 bases from V and 8 bases from J; junction bases left unmatched: 9. This CDR3 has 15 residues. The germline V gene has CDR1 SGHDT and CDR2 YYEEEE. The CDR3 is CASSFDGRADHEQFF. The CDR3 bases are TGTGCCAGCAGCTTTGACGGGAGGGCCGATCATGAGCAGTTCTTC.

This clonotype has at least ten counts. J is TRBJ2-1 and V is TRBV27; D possibly uses TRBD1 or TRBD2 (5 bases each). CDR1 is MNHEY, CDR2 SMNVEV, per germline (reference sequence). This CDR3 has 11 amino acids. With 5 bases removed from V and 13 bases from J, the gap between germline ends came to 12 bases. CDR3 bases: TGTGCCAGCAGTAATACCGGGACCCAGTTCTTC. As protein: CASSNTGTQFF.

V gene TRBV20-1 combines with J gene TRBJ2-1; a possible D gene is TRBD2 (6 bases). The germline gives CDR1 DFQATT, CDR2 SNEGSKA (reference sequence). The CDR3 is 16 residues long. The V end lost 0 bases, the J end lost 5 bases, and 17 bases lay between the germline ends. The CDR3 loop reads CSARDRPRDSDNEQFF. The CDR3, as DNA: TGCAGTGCTAGAGACCGTCCTAGGGACTCTGACAATGAGCAGTTCTTC.

This clonotype was observed at least ten times. The chain joins TRBV28 to TRBJ1-1; the match to TRBD1 covers 10 bases. V was clipped by 1 base and J by 0 bases; unmatched bases: 8. Germline loops: CDR1 MDHEN, CDR2 SYDVKM. This CDR3 contains 18 residues. The CDR3 nucleotides are TGTGCCAGCAGTTTATTTTCGGGACAGGGGTATATGAACACTGAAGCTTTCTTT. Its protein product is CASSLFSGQGYMNTEAFF.

This sequence joins TRBV7-2 and TRBJ2-5; 9 nucleotides agree with TRBD2. V lost 1 base to trimming and J lost 5 bases; unmatched junction nucleotides: 11. CDR3 size: 17 residues. Looked up from germline, CDR1 is SGHTA and CDR2 is FQGNSA. CDR3 in amino acids: CASSLEISGRFFETQYF. The CDR3 coding sequence is TGTGCCAGCAGCTTAGAAATTAGCGGGAGATTCTTTGAGACCCAGTACTTC.

This clonotype came up many times. The chain has TRBV20-1 and TRBJ1-6, with TRBD1 as a possible D gene (6 bases). The CDR3 has 16 amino acids. Germline V gives CDR1 DFQATT, CDR2 SNEGSKA (reference sequence). V dropped 2 bases and J dropped 0 bases, with 11 bases sitting between them. The DNA of the CDR3 is TGCAGTGCTAGAAGGGGGGAAAGCTCCTATAATTCACCCCTCCACTTT. As protein: CSARRGESSYNSPLHF.

The V call is TRBV3-1, the J call TRBJ2-7, with D unresolved. V was clipped by 1 base and J by 6 bases, with 10 bases between them. The CDR3 has 13 amino acids. The germline V gene has CDR1 LGHDT and CDR2 YNNKEL (reference sequence). This CDR3 is CASSQGALSEQYF. Written as DNA, the CDR3 is TGTGCCAGCAGCCAAGGAGCTCTCTCCGAGCAGTACTTC.

CDR3 loop: CATSDVEASNQPQHF. CDR3 DNA: TGTGCCACCAGTGATGTCGAGGCTAGCAATCAGCCCCAGCATTTT. The rearrangement joins TRBV24-1 to TRBJ1-5, with D unclear. V lost 3 bases to trimming and J lost 0 bases, with 8 bases between them. Germline loops: CDR1 KGHDR, CDR2 SFDVKD. The CDR3 totals 15 residues.

In its sample, this clonotype was seen a few times. The J gene is TRBJ1-2, the V gene TRBV9; no firm D call. The V end was cut by 0 bases, the J end by 2 bases, with 5 bases between. Germline lookup yields CDR1 SGDLS and CDR2 YYNGEE. CDR3 length: 13 amino acids. CDR3 amino acids: CASSVGKNYGYTF. The CDR3 bases are TGTGCCAGCAGCGTAGGGAAAAACTATGGCTACACCTTC. Full variable domain (remainder filled in from reference TRBV9 and TRBJ1-2): DSGVTQTPKHLITATGQRVTLRCSPRSGDLSVYWYQQSLDQGLQFLIQYYNGEERAKGNILERFSAQQFPDLHSELNLSSLELGDSALYFCASSVGKNYGYTFGSGTRLTVV.

This sequence joins TRBV11-2 and TRBJ2-7; tentative D call: TRBD2 (6 bases). CDR1 SGHAT and CDR2 FQNNGV come from the germline V gene. The CDR3 length is 14 residues. V was pared by 6 bases and J by 1 base, with 13 bases between. The DNA for the CDR3 is TGTGCCAGCAGAGCCGGGACTGCATCCTACGAGCAGTACTTC. It yields the protein CASRAGTASYEQYF. The entire variable domain, with the rest obtained from reference TRBV11-2 and TRBJ2-7, is as follows: EAGVAQSPRYKIIEKRQSVAFWCNPISGHATLYWYQQILGQGPKLLIQFQNNGVVDDSQLPKDRFSAERLKGVDSTLKIQPAKLEDSAVYLCASRAGTASYEQYFGPGTRLTVT.

This clonotype was seen at least ten times. The chain has TRBV2 and TRBJ2-7; 9 nucleotides agree with TRBD1. Germline V CDR1 and CDR2: SNHLY, FYNNEI. The CDR3 loop spans 14 amino acids. After removal of 7 bases from V and 1 base from J, the junction contained 5 bases not matched to a gene. The CDR3 sequence: CASIATGGSYEQYF. The CDR3 DNA follows: TGTGCCAGCATTGCGACAGGGGGGTCCTACGAGCAGTACTTC.

A few counts support this clonotype. Here the CDR3 DNA reads TGCAGCGTTTGTCCGTACAGCTCCTACGAGCAGTACTTC. Its protein product is CSVCPYSSYEQYF. The chain joins TRBV29-1 to TRBJ2-7; D gene unclear. The CDR3 consists of 13 residues. Trimming removed 5 bases from V and 0 bases from J, with 11 bases in between. Germline CDR1 SQVTM, CDR2 ANQGSEA.

There are many counts of this clonotype. The CDR3 reads CASSSGLAGVWTDTQYF. The CDR3 nucleotides read TGTGCCAGCAGTTCGGGACTAGCGGGAGTCTGGACAGATACGCAGTATTTT. The rearrangement joins TRBV28 to TRBJ2-3; the match to TRBD2 covers 14 bases. The germline V gene encodes CDR1 MDHEN and CDR2 SYDVKM. This CDR3 spans 17 amino acids. The V and J ends lost 4 bases and 3 bases, in that order; junction bases with no gene match: 6.

This clonotype was recorded a few times. The V gene is TRBV14, the J gene TRBJ2-2; D is uncertain. Trimming cost V 0 bases and J 3 bases, with 23 bases left between them. The V gene's germline CDR1 is SGHDN and CDR2 FVKESK. CDR3 size: 20 residues. CDR3 residues: CASSQDGEWWARPYTGELFF. The CDR3 DNA is TGTGCCAGCAGCCAAGATGGGGAATGGTGGGCGCGGCCCTACACCGGGGAGCTGTTTTTT.